This T cell receptor beta chain was identified during a study of cytomegalovirus exposure and HLA in healthy donors. Broader study findings: As a later analysis revealed, most CMV-associated TCR beta chains appeared HLA-restricted.

A multiplex PCR was run with 60 Vbeta primers and 13 Jbeta primers. Sequenced by immunoSEQ multiplex PCR; TCRdb stores in-frame clones only, minus some. Among roughly 180,000 clones, around 80% were seen once, and the ten largest hold around 2.5%. The CDR3 totals 19 residues. CDR1 and CDR2 from the germline V gene are SGHAT and FQNNGV. Losses at the gene ends were 5 bases for V and 7 bases for J; bases not matched to a gene: 20. This clone has only a few counts. Its antigen remains unidentified. Sequencing was performed on PBMCs. The chain joins TRBV11-2 to TRBJ1-6; TRBD1 aligns across 7 bases. The TCR comes from a female donor in good health and CMV-seronegative. CDR3: CASSPRAPDRVQRNSPLHF. In DNA form, the CDR3 reads TGTGCCAGCAGCCCCCGAGCACCAGACAGGGTTCAGAGGAATTCACCCCTCCACTTT.